These 9 T cell receptor beta chains were sequenced from one sample in a study of cytomegalovirus exposure and HLA in healthy donors. PCR used 60 Vbeta primers and 13 Jbeta primers. The table came from immunoSEQ multiplex PCR; TCRdb's copy has only in-frame clones and leaves some out. The profile covers 150,000 to 200,000 clones, with 76% appearing a single time and 0.65% to 0.85% taken by the ten largest. The sequencing input was PBMCs. The source of these receptors is a female donor in good health and CMV-seronegative.

This clone was seen only a few times. The rearrangement links TRBV11-3 to TRBJ2-3; D is undetermined. Germline values: CDR1 SGHNT, CDR2 YENEEA. Deletions cut 2 bases from V and 3 bases from J, with 9 bases between. The CDR3 contains 14 residues. The CDR3 here is CASSLSAGTDTQYF. As DNA, the CDR3 is TGTGCCAGCAGCTTAAGCGCCGGGACAGATACGCAGTATTTT.

The chain uses TRBV7-9 and TRBJ1-1, with a tentative D call TRBD1 (6 bases). Per germline, CDR1 SEHNR and CDR2 FQNEAQ (reference sequence). The CDR3 length is 12 residues. Deletions cut 11 bases from V and 1 base from J, with 11 bases between. The CDR3 spells CAAGAGNTEAFF. The CDR3 nucleotides are TGTGCCGCAGGGGCCGGGAACACTGAAGCTTTCTTT. The complete variable domain, with remaining parts taken from reference TRBV7-9 and TRBJ1-1, reads DTGVSQNPRHKITKRGQNVTFRCDPISEHNRLYWYRQTLGQGPEFLTYFQNEAQLEKSRLLSDRFSAERPKGSFSTLEIQRTEQGDSAMYLCAAGAGNTEAFFGQGTRLTVV.

The rearrangement joins TRBV18 to TRBJ2-3; D may be TRBD1 (5 bases). The CDR3 is 15 residues long. V was shortened by 4 bases and J by 3 bases, with 14 bases between the two germline ends. CDR1 is KGHSH and CDR2 is LQKENI in the germline V gene. The CDR3 reads CASSQSRQRTDTQYF. The CDR3 DNA is TGTGCCAGCTCACAGAGCCGACAGAGGACAGATACGCAGTATTTT.

This chain uses TRBV19 with TRBJ1-2; D call uncertain. The V end lost 4 bases, the J end lost 4 bases, and 10 bases lay between the germline ends. The CDR3 contains 13 residues. Germline V gene data show CDR1 as LNHDA and CDR2 as SQIVND (reference sequence). CDR3 sequence: CASSTGEVYGYTF. The CDR3 bases are TGTGCCAGTAGTACCGGAGAGGTCTATGGCTACACCTTC.

The genes are TRBV18 and TRBJ1-1; D is undetermined. The CDR3 is 13 residues long. Germline V gene sequence: CDR1 KGHSH, CDR2 LQKENI. Trimming stripped 1 base from V and 2 bases from J, with 5 bases between. The CDR3 coding sequence is TGTGCCAGCTCACCACAGAGTAACACTGAAGCTTTCTTT. Its protein product is CASSPQSNTEAFF. Drawing the rest from reference TRBV18 and TRBJ1-1, the complete variable domain is NAGVMQNPRHLVRRRGQEARLRCSPMKGHSHVYWYRQLPEEGLKFMVYLQKENIIDESGMPKERFSAEFPKEGPSILRIQQVVRGDSAAYFCASSPQSNTEAFFGQGTRLTVV.

This chain uses TRBV9 with TRBJ2-7; 9 nucleotides match TRBD2. CDR3 length: 15 residues. The V segment lost 3 bases and the J segment 3 bases; nucleotides outside the gene matches: 7. Looked up from germline, CDR1 is SGDLS and CDR2 is YYNGEE. The CDR3 nucleotides read TGTGCCAGCAGCGCCCGGGCGGGAGGGGTCTACGAGCAGTACTTC. Residues: CASSARAGGVYEQYF.

A note on this clone: One junction end does not reproduce the germline sequence, and a read error may be involved. This chain uses TRBV7-9 with TRBJ1-2; 7 bases are shared with TRBD1. CDR3 length: 16 residues. CDR1 is SEHNR, CDR2 FQNEAQ, per germline (reference sequence). The CDR3, as DNA: TGTTCCAGCAGCTCCGACTTGACAGGGATCTATGGTGGCTACACCTTC. Translating it yields CSSSSDLTGIYGGYTF.

The chain carries TRBV7-8 and TRBJ2-2, with 8 bases matching TRBD1. V was pared by 5 bases and J by 0 bases, with 14 bases of the junction left unmatched. Germline V gene data show CDR1 as SGHVS and CDR2 as FQNEAQ. The CDR3 is 19 amino acids. Here the CDR3 reads CASSLQSLAGGTNTGELFF. The CDR3 DNA is TGTGCCAGCAGCCTCCAATCCCTCGCAGGGGGCACGAACACCGGGGAGCTGTTTTTT.

The rearrangement uses TRBV21-1 and TRBJ2-1; the table's D call of TRBD2 was not tested on the DNA. TRBV21-1 is given as a pseudogene. The CDR3 length is 16 residues. DNA for the CDR3: TGTGCCAGCAGCAAAGCCCTAGCGGGGCTACACAATGAGCAGTTCTTC. This gives the protein CASSKALAGLHNEQFF.